A single sample gave rise to the 30 T cell receptor beta chains below, sequenced in a study of T cell repertoires in cytomegalovirus infection. TCRdb fed the reads into MiXCR, producing one record per CDR3 protein. The repertoire includes around 190,000 distinct CDR3 sequences, approximately 14% of them detected once, and 25% to 30% sits in the top ten. The sequenced sample was PBMCs. These TCRs come from a human donor in good health (CMV status not recorded). Some clones in this sample may be carry-over from other donors' samples.

This clonotype was detected many times. The V and J genes are TRBV6-1 and TRBJ2-5; tentative D call: TRBD1 (6 bases). Trimming shortened V by 4 bases and J by 2 bases, and 11 bases separated the two germline ends. The germline V gene encodes CDR1 MNHNS and CDR2 SASEGT. The CDR3 runs to 14 residues. The CDR3 is CASSGLQGQETQYF. The CDR3 coding sequence is TGTGCCAGCAGTGGACTCCAGGGGCAAGAGACCCAGTACTTC.

This clonotype was recorded many times. The V call is TRBV19, the J call TRBJ2-1; D may match TRBD1 or TRBD2 (5 bases each). The CDR3 is made up of 17 amino acids. V was cut by 5 bases and J by 6 bases, with 23 bases left in between. Germline V gives CDR1 LNHDA, CDR2 SQIVND (reference sequence). The CDR3 sequence: CASSSLFQGRGTNEQFF. DNA of the CDR3: TGTGCCAGTAGTTCGCTATTCCAGGGACGGGGAACCAATGAGCAGTTCTTC.

J is TRBJ2-6 and V is TRBV20-1; tentative D call: TRBD1 (6 bases). The CDR3 has 17 residues. Trimming cost V 3 bases and J 1 base, with 16 bases left between them. Looked up from germline, CDR1 is DFQATT and CDR2 is SNEGSKA (reference sequence). The CDR3 loop reads CSASATGSYSGANVLTF. CDR3 sequence (DNA): TGCAGTGCTAGCGCGACAGGAAGCTATTCTGGGGCCAACGTCCTGACTTTC.

A few counts support this clonotype. V usage is TRBV27 and J usage is TRBJ2-1; weak D call: TRBD1 (6 bases). Germline V gives CDR1 MNHEY, CDR2 SMNVEV (reference sequence). The CDR3 is made up of 15 amino acids. Trimming removed 5 bases at V and 6 bases at J, with 17 bases between. The CDR3 reads CASSLGQPAGNEQFF. Here the CDR3 DNA reads TGTGCCAGCAGTCTCGGACAGCCCGCGGGCAATGAGCAGTTCTTC.

This clonotype was seen a handful of times. The chain couples TRBV7-9 to TRBJ1-2; the D is unclear. Trimming stripped 5 bases from V and 4 bases from J, with 11 bases between. Germline V CDR1 and CDR2: SEHNR, FQNEAQ (reference sequence). CDR3 length equals 13 residues. The CDR3 reads CASSTGPFYGYTF. CDR3 DNA sequence: TGTGCCAGCAGCACGGGTCCGTTCTATGGCTACACCTTC.

The chain combines TRBV29-1 with TRBJ2-3; TRBD1 agrees at 11 bases. CDR1 is SQVTM, CDR2 ANQGSEA, per germline. The CDR3 is 16 residues long. Trimming removed 2 bases from V and 2 bases from J; junction bases left unmatched: 6. The CDR3: CSVEPRTGGNTDTQYF. In DNA form, the CDR3 reads TGCAGCGTTGAACCTCGGACAGGGGGCAACACAGATACGCAGTATTTT.

This rearrangement joins TRBV29-1 to TRBJ2-7; no clear D gene. V lost 4 bases and J 5 bases, leaving 6 bases between the germline ends. CDR1 and CDR2 from the germline V gene are SQVTM and ANQGSEA. The CDR3 spans 10 residues. The CDR3 loop reads CSVGGNEQYF. As DNA, the CDR3 is TGCAGCGTTGGGGGAAACGAGCAGTACTTC.

This clonotype came up many times. The rearrangement links TRBV20-1 to TRBJ1-1, with TRBD1 as a possible D gene (5 bases). V was clipped by 3 bases and J by 7 bases, with 12 bases between them. The CDR3 contains 12 residues. The germline V gene encodes CDR1 DFQATT and CDR2 SNEGSKA (reference sequence). In DNA form, the CDR3 reads TGCAGTGCTAGCGGGACGAAGGATGAAGCTTTCTTT. It yields the protein CSASGTKDEAFF.

This clonotype was found many times. V and J are TRBV7-2 and TRBJ1-1; weak D call: TRBD1 (6 bases). There are 12 residues in the CDR3. Germline assignment: CDR1 SGHTA and CDR2 FQGNSA. V was pared by 5 bases and J by 8 bases, with 12 bases between. CDR3 DNA: TGTGCCAGCAGCCGCTTCACAGGGGAAGCTTTCTTT. Translation gives CASSRFTGEAFF.

This clonotype was picked up many times. CDR3 DNA sequence: TGCAGCGTTGAATCAGGGATCACCTACAATGAGCAGTTCTTC. Its translation is CSVESGITYNEQFF. V gene TRBV29-1 combines with J gene TRBJ2-1; a possible D gene is TRBD1 (5 bases). Germline CDR1 SQVTM, CDR2 ANQGSEA. V shed 2 bases and J shed 2 bases, with 10 bases lying between them. The CDR3 loop spans 14 amino acids.

There are a few counts of this clonotype. The chain combines TRBV6-5 with TRBJ1-2; D unresolved. V lost 4 bases and J 7 bases, leaving 28 bases between the germline ends. Germline CDR1 MNHEY, CDR2 SVGAGI. The CDR3 runs to 18 residues. CDR3: CASSSKPSNLQRKGGYTF. The CDR3 nucleotides read TGTGCCAGCAGTTCCAAACCTTCCAACCTACAGCGTAAAGGTGGCTACACCTTC.

The genes are TRBV9 and TRBJ2-1; D might be TRBD1 (6 bases). The CDR3 is made up of 13 amino acids. Germline-derived CDR1 and CDR2 are SGDLS and YYNGEE. V lost 0 bases, J lost 12 bases, and 13 bases lay in between. The CDR3 sequence is CASSVGGPRGQFF. DNA of the CDR3: TGTGCCAGCAGCGTAGGGGGGCCCCGGGGGCAGTTCTTC.

At least ten counts were recorded for this clonotype. The chain combines TRBV7-9 with TRBJ2-2; no firm D call. V was pared by 6 bases and J by 3 bases, with 11 bases between. The CDR3 contains 14 residues. The germline gives CDR1 SEHNR, CDR2 FQNEAQ (reference sequence). This CDR3 reads CASRPNSDTGELFF. CDR3 coding DNA: TGTGCCAGCAGGCCTAATTCGGACACCGGGGAGCTGTTTTTT.

This clonotype showed up just a few times. The chain combines TRBV25-1 with TRBJ1-6, with 7 nucleotides matching TRBD1. This CDR3 is 15 amino acids long. The junction had 6 bases not matched to a gene; V was cut back by 3 bases and J by 7 bases. Germline lookup yields CDR1 MGHDK and CDR2 SYGVNS. For the CDR3, the DNA is TGTGCCAGCAGTGACCCACAGGGGATGAATTCACCCCTCCACTTT. This gives the protein CASSDPQGMNSPLHF.

V is TRBV2 and J is TRBJ2-3; 7 nucleotides line up with TRBD2. Germline V gene lookup returns CDR1 SNHLY and CDR2 FYNNEI. The V and J ends lost 3 bases and 4 bases, in that order; junction bases with no gene match: 4. The CDR3 sequence is 14 residues long. As DNA, the CDR3 is TGTGCCAGCAGTGACGGGAGGAATGCAGATACGCAGTATTTT. Protein sequence: CASSDGRNADTQYF.

This clonotype was seen a few times. The chain combines TRBV19 with TRBJ1-2; no clear D gene. Trimming cost V 4 bases and J 7 bases, with 10 bases left between them. Per the germline V gene, CDR1 is LNHDA and CDR2 is SQIVND (reference sequence). The CDR3 is 12 residues long. This CDR3 reads CASSTLFAGYTF. The CDR3 DNA sequence: TGTGCCAGTAGTACGCTCTTCGCTGGCTACACCTTC.

This clonotype was counted many times. V usage is TRBV7-2 and J usage is TRBJ2-7; tentative D call: TRBD1 (5 bases). V was pared by 5 bases and J by 7 bases, with 12 bases between. Germline V gene lookup returns CDR1 SGHTA and CDR2 FQGNSA. The CDR3 loop spans 12 amino acids. The CDR3: CASSPRVGEQYF. CDR3 sequence (DNA): TGTGCCAGCAGCCCCAGGGTGGGAGAGCAGTACTTC.

This clonotype was counted between two and nine times. The V call is TRBV28, the J call TRBJ2-2, with 9 bases aligning to TRBD2. The CDR3 consists of 16 residues. Germline loops: CDR1 MDHEN, CDR2 SYDVKM. V lost 3 bases to trimming and J lost 3 bases; unmatched junction nucleotides: 5. CDR3 sequence: CASSFLAGDYTGELFF. CDR3 sequence (DNA): TGTGCCAGCAGTTTTTTAGCGGGGGATTACACCGGGGAGCTGTTTTTT.

The chain recombines TRBV28 with TRBJ2-2; 10 positions match TRBD1. Germline values: CDR1 MDHEN, CDR2 SYDVKM. Trimming removed 7 bases from V and 4 bases from J; junction bases left unmatched: 6. This CDR3 is built from 15 residues. CDR3 loop: CASTKRTGGTGELFF. CDR3 nucleotides: TGTGCCAGCACCAAAAGGACAGGGGGCACCGGGGAGCTGTTTTTT.

There are a few counts of this clonotype. The V call is TRBV28, the J call TRBJ1-1; TRBD1 is a possible D gene (6 bases). Trimming pared 2 bases from V and 5 bases from J, leaving 12 bases between. The CDR3 spans 14 residues. Germline V gene sequence: CDR1 MDHEN, CDR2 SYDVKM. DNA of the CDR3: TGTGCCAGCAGTTTACCACAGGGAAGGACTGAAGCTTTCTTT. Translated: CASSLPQGRTEAFF.

The chain carries TRBV3-1 and TRBJ1-2, with D unresolved. Trimming pared 4 bases from V and 4 bases from J, leaving 16 bases between. Per the germline V gene, CDR1 is LGHDT and CDR2 is YNNKEL (reference sequence). The CDR3 runs 15 residues. The CDR3 here is CASSLGQETLYGYTF. CDR3 bases: TGTGCCAGCAGCCTGGGCCAGGAGACACTCTATGGCTACACCTTC.

This chain connects TRBV20-1 to TRBJ2-7, with D possibly being TRBD2 (5 bases). The CDR3 totals 14 residues. The ends were cut back, 4 bases at V and 0 bases at J, with 13 bases in the middle. CDR1 and CDR2 from the germline V gene are DFQATT and SNEGSKA (reference sequence). This chain's CDR3 is CSATRQTNSYEQYF. The CDR3 coding sequence is TGCAGTGCTACCAGGCAGACTAACTCCTACGAGCAGTACTTC.

This clonotype was detected ten times or more. The V call is TRBV7-3, the J call TRBJ2-1; 13 nucleotides match TRBD2. With V trimmed by 3 bases and J by 6 bases, 2 bases remained unmatched. The CDR3 has 15 residues. Germline loops: CDR1 SGHTA, CDR2 FQGTGA. CDR3 nucleotides: TGTGCCAGCAGCTTTACTAGCGGGAGGGCCAATGAGCAGTTCTTC. Protein sequence: CASSFTSGRANEQFF.

This clonotype was counted ten times or more. The CDR3 sequence is CASSERQGSQPQHF. DNA of the CDR3: TGTGCCAGCAGCGAGCGACAGGGTAGTCAGCCCCAGCATTTT. The rearrangement joins TRBV7-9 to TRBJ1-5; 7 positions match TRBD1. The V segment lost 5 bases and the J segment 6 bases; nucleotides outside the gene matches: 7. CDR3 length: 14 amino acids. CDR1 SEHNR and CDR2 FQNEAQ come from the germline V gene (reference sequence).

This clonotype was observed many times. This chain joins TRBV7-3 and TRBJ2-2, with TRBD1 matching 10 bases. V trimming: 2 bases; J trimming: 3 bases; junction bases outside the gene matches: 3. Germline V gene data show CDR1 as SGHTA and CDR2 as FQGTGA. This CDR3 region has 16 residues. CDR3 region: CASSLGTGEYTGELFF. The CDR3 nucleotides read TGTGCCAGCAGCTTAGGGACAGGGGAGTACACCGGGGAGCTGTTTTTT. Full variable domain (missing parts from reference TRBV7-3 and TRBJ2-2): GAGVSQTPSNKVTEKGKYVELRCDPISGHTALYWYRQSLGQGPEFLIYFQGTGAADDSGLPNDRFFAVRPEGSVSTLKIQRTERGDSAVYLCASSLGTGEYTGELFFGEGSRLTVL.

The rearrangement joins TRBV6-6 to TRBJ1-1; 7 bases line up with TRBD1. The CDR3 spans 15 residues. Germline CDR1 MNHNY, CDR2 SVGAGI (reference sequence). After removal of 4 bases from V and 3 bases from J, the junction contained 8 bases not matched to a gene. CDR3 sequence: CASSFPRGQDTEAFF. The CDR3 bases are TGTGCCAGCAGTTTTCCGAGGGGGCAGGACACTGAAGCTTTCTTT.

The chain joins TRBV29-1 to TRBJ1-2; D ambiguous. Germline values: CDR1 SQVTM, CDR2 ANQGSEA. Between the trimmed V and J ends, which lost 5 bases and 8 bases, there was a span of 15 bases. This CDR3 is 12 amino acids long. CDR3 sequence reads: CSVPGPSRGYTF. DNA of the CDR3: TGCAGCGTTCCCGGGCCTTCAAGGGGCTACACCTTC.

A few counts support this clonotype. CDR3 bases: TGTGCCAGCAGTATCCGAACCGAGCAGTACTTC. Translation: CASSIRTEQYF. The chain recombines TRBV12-3 or TRBV12-4 with TRBJ2-7; no clear D. This CDR3 has 11 residues. Trimming left V 5 bases short and J 6 bases short, with 8 bases between.

This clonotype has only a few counts. This chain uses TRBV20-1 with TRBJ2-3, with 7 bases aligning to TRBD2. The J segment lost 5 bases and the V segment lost 5 bases, leaving 13 bases of the junction unmatched. Germline V gene lookup returns CDR1 DFQATT and CDR2 SNEGSKA (reference sequence). CDR3 length equals 15 residues. This CDR3 is CSAGGGGGPGDTQYF. The DNA of the CDR3 is TGCAGTGCTGGGGGTGGGGGAGGGCCGGGAGATACGCAGTATTTT.

The gene calls are TRBV4-3 and TRBJ2-7; D might be TRBD1 (5 bases). Germline CDR1 and CDR2: LGHNA and YSLEER. The CDR3 sequence is 15 residues long. The V end lost 2 bases, the J end lost 6 bases, and 17 bases lay between the germline ends. In DNA, the CDR3 is TGCGCCAGCAGCCAATACCATCTCAGGGATGGCGAGCAGTACTTC. Protein sequence: CASSQYHLRDGEQYF.